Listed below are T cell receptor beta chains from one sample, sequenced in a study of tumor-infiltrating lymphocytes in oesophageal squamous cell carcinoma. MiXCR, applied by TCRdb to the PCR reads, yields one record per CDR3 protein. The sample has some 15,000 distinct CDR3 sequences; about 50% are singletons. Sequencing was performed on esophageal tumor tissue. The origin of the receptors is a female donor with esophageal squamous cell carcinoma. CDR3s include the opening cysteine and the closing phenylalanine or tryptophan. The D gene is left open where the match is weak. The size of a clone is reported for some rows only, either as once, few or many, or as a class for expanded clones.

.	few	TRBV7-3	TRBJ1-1	CASSFSFRNEAEAFF	TGTGCCAGCAGCTTCTCTTTCAGAAACGAAGCTGAAGCTTTCTTT
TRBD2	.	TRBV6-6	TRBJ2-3	CASSYTRGDTQYF	TGTGCCAGCAGTTACACGCGGGGGGATACGCAGTATTTT
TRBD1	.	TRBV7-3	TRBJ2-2	CASSPRATGGHGGELFF	TGTGCCAGCAGCCCGAGGGCGACAGGGGGCCATGGCGGGGAGCTGTTTTTT
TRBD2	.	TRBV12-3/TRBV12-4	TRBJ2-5	CASSLNSGSAGETQYF	TGTGCCAGCAGTTTGAATAGCGGGAGTGCTGGAGAGACCCAGTACTTC
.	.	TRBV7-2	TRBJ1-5	CASSSTRGQPQHF	TGTGCCAGCAGCTCAACACGGGGACAGCCCCAGCATTTT
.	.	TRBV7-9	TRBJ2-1	CASSWTHEQFF	TGTGCCAGCAGCTGGACACACGAGCAGTTCTTC
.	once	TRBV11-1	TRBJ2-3	CASSLPGVADTQYF	TGTGCCAGCAGCTTACCGGGAGTGGCAGATACGCAGTATTTT
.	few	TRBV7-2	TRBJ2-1	CASSPGLPVYNEQFF	TGTGCCAGCAGCCCTGGACTACCTGTGTACAATGAGCAGTTCTTC
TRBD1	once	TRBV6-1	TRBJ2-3	CASRPGQGQGDTQYF	TGTGCCAGCAGGCCGGGACAGGGGCAAGGAGATACGCAGTATTTT
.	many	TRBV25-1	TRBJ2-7	CASSESEGKGYEQYF	TGTGCCAGCAGTGAGTCCGAGGGGAAAGGGTACGAGCAGTACTTC
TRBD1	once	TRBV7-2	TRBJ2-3	CASSRQGAVTDTQYF	TGTGCCAGCAGCCGACAGGGGGCCGTCACAGATACGCAGTATTTT
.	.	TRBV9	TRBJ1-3	CASSATGNSGNTIYF	TGTGCCAGCAGCGCCACAGGCAACTCTGGAAACACCATATATTTT
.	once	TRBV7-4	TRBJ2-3	CASSFGHPTQYF	TGTGCCAGCAGCTTCGGCCATCCGACGCAGTATTTT
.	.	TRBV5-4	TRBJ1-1	CASSPRFGTEAFF	TGTGCCAGCAGCCCCAGATTCGGGACTGAAGCTTTCTTT
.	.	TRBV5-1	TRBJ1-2	CASSFQENYGYTF	TGCGCCAGCAGCTTCCAGGAGAACTATGGCTACACCTTC
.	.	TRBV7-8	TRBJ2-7	CASSLAEGYEQYF	TGTGCCAGCAGCTTAGCTGAAGGATACGAGCAGTACTTC
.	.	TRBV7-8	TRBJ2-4	CASSSQQGAKNIQYF	TGTGCCAGCAGCTCACAGCAGGGGGCCAAAAACATTCAGTACTTC
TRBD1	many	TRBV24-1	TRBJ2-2	CATSDPRDRVF	TGTGCCACCAGTGACCCGCGGGACAGGGTTTTT
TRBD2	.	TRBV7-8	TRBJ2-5	CASSPWTSGQETQYF	TGTGCCAGCAGCCCGTGGACTAGCGGGCAAGAGACCCAGTACTTC
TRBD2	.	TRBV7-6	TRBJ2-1	CASTLGAGRSSGAYNEQFF	TGTGCCAGCACCCTAGGGGCAGGGAGATCTAGCGGGGCATACAATGAGCAGTTCTTC
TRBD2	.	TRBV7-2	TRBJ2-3	CASSFSSGGAKDTQYF	TGTGCCAGCAGTTTTTCTAGCGGGGGGGCAAAAGATACGCAGTATTTT
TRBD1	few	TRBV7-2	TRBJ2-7	CASSLVGTGSYEQYF	TGTGCCAGCAGCTTAGTAGGGACAGGTTCCTACGAGCAGTACTTC
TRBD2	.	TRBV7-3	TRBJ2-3	CASSTGGWTDTQYF	TGTGCCAGCAGCACGGGGGGGTGGACAGATACGCAGTATTTT
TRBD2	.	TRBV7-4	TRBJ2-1	CASSLQAGRGRNEQFF	TGTGCCAGCAGCTTACAAGCGGGGAGAGGTAGGAATGAGCAGTTCTTC
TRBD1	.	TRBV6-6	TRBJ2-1	CASSSQGDEQFF	TGTGCCAGCAGTTCCCAGGGGGACGAGCAGTTCTTC
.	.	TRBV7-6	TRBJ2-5	CASRLRHIPIETQYF	TGTGCCAGCAGACTCCGACACATACCTATAGAGACCCAGTACTTC
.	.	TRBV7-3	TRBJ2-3	CASSSLGASTDTQYF	TGTGCCAGCAGCTCCCTCGGGGCCAGCACAGATACGCAGTATTTT
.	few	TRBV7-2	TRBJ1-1	CASRRGRDTEAFF	TGTGCCAGCAGGCGCGGTAGGGACACTGAAGCTTTCTTT
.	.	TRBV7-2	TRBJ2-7	CASSLGRNRVLEQYF	TGTGCCAGCAGCTTAGGCCGTAACAGGGTCCTCGAGCAGTACTTC
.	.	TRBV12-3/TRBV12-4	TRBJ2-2	CASSRTAGELFF	TGTGCCAGCAGCCGGACTGCCGGGGAGCTGTTTTTT
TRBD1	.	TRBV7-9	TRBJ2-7	CASSPRTDRGFEQYF	TGTGCCAGCAGCCCCCGCACGGACAGGGGTTTCGAGCAGTACTTC
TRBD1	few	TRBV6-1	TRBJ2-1	CASIADRSSYNEQFF	TGTGCCAGCATTGCGGACAGGAGCTCCTACAATGAGCAGTTCTTC
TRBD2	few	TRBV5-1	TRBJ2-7	CASSSAGGSYEQYF	TGCGCCAGCAGCTCTGCCGGGGGGTCCTACGAGCAGTACTTC
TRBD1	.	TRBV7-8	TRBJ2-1	CASSRLPGQGWETQFF	TGTGCCAGCAGCCGACTCCCAGGACAGGGTTGGGAGACCCAGTTCTTC
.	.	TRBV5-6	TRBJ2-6	CASRVGAGANVLTF	TGTGCCTCCCGGGTGGGGGCTGGGGCCAACGTCCTGACTTTC
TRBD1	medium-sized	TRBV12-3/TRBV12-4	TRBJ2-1	CASRPTGAYNEQFF	TGTGCCAGCAGACCGACAGGGGCCTACAATGAGCAGTTCTTC
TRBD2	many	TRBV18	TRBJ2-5	CASSPRAGELNEQYF	TGTGCCAGCTCACCACGGGCGGGAGAGTTGAATGAGCAGTACTTC
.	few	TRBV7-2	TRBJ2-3	CASSHYTDTQYF	TGTGCCAGCAGCCATTATACAGATACGCAGTATTTT
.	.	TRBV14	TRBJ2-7	CAMGGVSYEQYF	TGTGCCATGGGGGGAGTATCCTACGAGCAGTACTTC
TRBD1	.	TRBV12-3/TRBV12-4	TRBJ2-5	CASIRTGGMETQYF	TGTGCCAGCATTCGGACAGGGGGCATGGAGACCCAGTACTTC
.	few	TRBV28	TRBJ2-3	CASTSRDTQYF	TGTGCCAGCACAAGCAGGGATACGCAGTATTTT
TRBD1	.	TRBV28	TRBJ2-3	CASSSTGQARADTQYF	TGTGCCAGCAGTTCCACGGGACAGGCAAGGGCAGATACGCAGTATTTT
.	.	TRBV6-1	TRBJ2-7	CASSEGPNAYEQYF	TGTGCCAGCAGTGAGGGACCTAACGCCTACGAGCAGTACTTC
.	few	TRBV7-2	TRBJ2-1	CASSLSKGDEQFF	TGTGCCAGCAGCTTGTCCAAGGGGGATGAGCAGTTCTTC
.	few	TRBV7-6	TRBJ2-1	CASSLSGLSVNEQFF	TGTGCCAGCAGCTTATCGGGATTGTCGGTGAATGAGCAGTTCTTC
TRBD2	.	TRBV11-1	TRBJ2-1	CASSSLAGGNNEQFF	TGTGCCAGCAGCTCTTTAGCGGGAGGCAACAATGAGCAGTTCTTC
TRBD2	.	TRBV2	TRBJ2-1	CASSAKSLWTSGRYEQFF	TGTGCCAGCAGTGCCAAATCTCTTTGGACTAGCGGGAGGTATGAGCAGTTCTTC
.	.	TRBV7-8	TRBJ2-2	CASSWDRLAGELFF	TGTGCCAGCAGCTGGGACCGACTAGCCGGGGAGCTGTTTTTT
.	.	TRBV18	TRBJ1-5	CASSRDAQGVQPQHF	TGTGCCAGCTCACGTGATGCACAGGGAGTACAGCCCCAGCATTTT
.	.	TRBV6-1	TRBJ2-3	CAIDTGQSDTQYF	TGTGCCATCGACACCGGACAAAGCGATACGCAGTATTTT
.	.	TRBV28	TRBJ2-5	CASSFRGHLGETQYF	TGTGCCAGCAGTTTCCGCGGACATCTGGGGGAGACCCAGTACTTC
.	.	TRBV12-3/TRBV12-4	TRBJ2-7	CASSLRVGATYEQYF	TGTGCCAGCAGCCTTCGTGTGGGGGCGACCTACGAGCAGTACTTC
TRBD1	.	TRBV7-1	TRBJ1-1	CASNRQGGEAFF	TGTGCCAGCAACAGACAGGGGGGTGAAGCTTTCTTT